The 13 T cell receptor beta chains below all came from one sample that was sequenced in a study of cytomegalovirus exposure and HLA in healthy donors. This PCR relied on a set of 60 Vbeta primers and 13 Jbeta primers. The assay was immunoSEQ multiplex PCR, and TCRdb's table has in-frame clones only and misses some. This sample carries 80,000 or so clones, approximately 70% of them seen once, and the ten largest clones take 11%. Sequenced: PBMCs. The receptor source for this set is a woman aged 40 to 50 in good health and CMV-seropositive.

V and J are TRBV27 and TRBJ2-7; 7 bases are a match to TRBD1. After removal of 5 bases from V and 0 bases from J, the junction contained 1 base not matched to a gene. The germline gives CDR1 MNHEY, CDR2 SMNVEV (reference sequence). The CDR3 sequence is 13 residues long. As DNA, the CDR3 is TGTGCCAGCAGTCGGGACAGCTCCTACGAGCAGTACTTC. It is translated as CASSRDSSYEQYF.

The chain couples TRBV7-9 to TRBJ1-3; 7 bases agree with TRBD1. The CDR3 consists of 14 residues. CDR1 and CDR2 (germline): SEHNR, FQNEAQ (reference sequence). Trimming cost V 6 bases and J 4 bases; bases outside gene matches: 6. CDR3 in amino acids: CASRTDREGNTIYF. The CDR3 coding sequence is TGTGCCAGCAGGACAGACAGGGAAGGAAACACCATATATTTT. Drawing the rest from reference TRBV7-9 and TRBJ1-3, the complete variable domain is DTGVSQNPRHKITKRGQNVTFRCDPISEHNRLYWYRQTLGQGPEFLTYFQNEAQLEKSRLLSDRFSAERPKGSFSTLEIQRTEQGDSAMYLCASRTDREGNTIYFGEGSWLTVV.

V usage is TRBV27 and J usage is TRBJ2-1; 13 bases agree with TRBD2. Germline V CDR1 and CDR2: MNHEY, SMNVEV (reference sequence). V lost 3 bases, J lost 7 bases, and 3 bases stayed unmatched. The CDR3 extends over 15 amino acids. The CDR3 nucleotides read TGTGCCAGCAGTTTTGGGACTAGCGGGGTAAATGAGCAGTTCTTC. Encoded protein: CASSFGTSGVNEQFF.

This rearrangement joins TRBV9 to TRBJ1-6; D remains ambiguous. V lost 6 bases and J 0 bases, leaving 7 bases between the germline ends. CDR1 and CDR2 (germline): SGDLS, YYNGEE. The CDR3 loop spans 14 amino acids. CDR3 coding DNA: TGTGCCAGCAACCTAGGCTCCTATAATTCACCCCTCCACTTT. This translates into CASNLGSYNSPLHF.

The chain combines TRBV6-1 with TRBJ2-2, with 12 bases fitting TRBD2. The germline CDR1 and CDR2 sequences are MNHNS and SASEGT. Trimming removed 1 base from V and 7 bases from J; junction bases left unmatched: 10. The CDR3 totals 18 residues. CDR3 loop: CASSEETQGLAGIGELFF. As DNA, the CDR3 is TGTGCCAGCAGTGAAGAGACCCAAGGACTAGCGGGGATCGGGGAGCTGTTTTTT.

The J gene is TRBJ2-3, the V gene TRBV4-2; D is ambiguous. Germline V lookup: CDR1 LGHNA, CDR2 YNFKEQ. V lost 4 bases and J lost 1, with 15 bases in between. CDR3 size: 16 residues. CDR3 nucleotides: TGTGCCAGCAGCCCCGCCACCCCAGAGGGCACAGATACGCAGTATTTT. Translation gives CASSPATPEGTDTQYF.

This chain uses TRBV19 with TRBJ1-1, with 8 bases lining up with TRBD1. The CDR3 has 15 residues. Per germline, CDR1 LNHDA and CDR2 SQIVND (reference sequence). V was pared by 10 bases and J by 7 bases, with 17 bases of the junction left unmatched. The CDR3 loop is CATTTFSGGAFEAFF. In nucleotides, the CDR3 is TGTGCCACCACGACCTTTTCAGGGGGCGCCTTTGAAGCTTTCTTT.

This chain connects TRBV2 to TRBJ1-2; perhaps TRBD1 as D (6 bases). CDR1 and CDR2 from the germline V gene are SNHLY and FYNNEI. Trimming removed 6 bases at V and 4 bases at J, with 12 bases between. The CDR3 runs to 13 residues. This CDR3 reads CASRTTGFYGYTF. The CDR3 DNA reads TGTGCCAGCAGGACCACAGGGTTCTATGGCTACACCTTC.

This sequence joins TRBV5-1 and TRBJ2-4; 12 bases are shared with TRBD2. The CDR3 extends over 14 amino acids. The junction had 3 bases not matched to a gene; V was cut back by 4 bases and J by 7 bases. CDR1 and CDR2 (germline): SGHRS, YFSETQ. DNA for the CDR3: TGCGCCAGCAGCCCCGGGACTAGCGGGAACATTCAGTACTTC. Its translation: CASSPGTSGNIQYF. The whole variable domain, remainder taken from reference TRBV5-1 and TRBJ2-4, is KAGVTQTPRYLIKTRGQQVTLSCSPISGHRSVSWYQQTPGQGLQFLFEYFSETQRNKGNFPGRFSGRQFSNSRSEMNVSTLELGDSALYLCASSPGTSGNIQYFGAGTRLSVL.

The rearrangement joins TRBV7-9 to TRBJ2-4; D gene uncertain. The CDR3 has 12 amino acids. Germline CDR1 and CDR2: SEHNR and FQNEAQ (reference sequence). The V and J ends lost 4 bases and 3 bases respectively, with 4 bases between them. The CDR3 nucleotides read TGTGCCAGCAGCTCCAACAAAAACATTCAGTACTTC. Amino acids: CASSSNKNIQYF.

This chain uses TRBV28 with TRBJ2-7; no firm D call. CDR3 length: 14 amino acids. Germline CDR1 MDHEN, CDR2 SYDVKM. V lost 6 bases and J 1 base, leaving 13 bases between the germline ends. The CDR3 nucleotides are TGTGCCAGCAGCCCCTTTAGGAGTTCCTACGAGCAGTACTTC. Translating it yields CASSPFRSSYEQYF.

The chain uses TRBV6-5 and TRBJ2-2, with 10 nucleotides matching TRBD1. Trimming took 1 base from V and 7 from J; bases not matched to a gene: 6. CDR1 MNHEY and CDR2 SVGAGI come from the germline V gene. This CDR3 has 16 residues. The CDR3 DNA reads TGTGCCAGCAGTTACTATCCACGGACAGGGGGCGGGGAGCTGTTTTTT. Protein product: CASSYYPRTGGGELFF.

The DNA for the CDR3 is TGTGCCAGCGCCCGCGGGTTCGCGGACGAGCAGTACTTC. This codes for CASARGFADEQYF. The chain joins TRBV7-2 to TRBJ2-7; D perhaps matches TRBD2 (5 bases). The V end lost 8 bases, the J end lost 5 bases, and 16 bases lay between the germline ends. The V gene's germline CDR1 is SGHTA and CDR2 FQGNSA. The CDR3 is 13 residues long.